This T cell receptor (beta chain) was sequenced for a study of T cell repertoires in cytomegalovirus infection. Each CDR3 protein is one row after TCRdb ran MiXCR on the reads. The sample gives approximately 340,000 distinct CDR3 sequences, 25% to 30% of which show up once; 20% is in the top ten. V lost 2 bases, J lost 2 bases, and 9 bases lay in between. The CDR3 is 13 amino acids. Germline V gene lookup returns CDR1 DFQATT and CDR2 SNEGSKA (reference sequence). Details on this clonotype: Its matching antigen is unknown.

This clonotype was obtained from a human donor in good health (CMV status not recorded). Some clones in this sample may be carry-over from other donors' samples. This sequence joins TRBV20-1 and TRBJ1-2, with D unclear. The sequencing used cultured PBMCs, collected from culture after CMV antigen stimulation. CDR3: CSARLTVNYGYTF. CDR3 DNA sequence: TGCAGTGCTAGACTAACAGTGAACTATGGCTACACCTTC.